The entry below gives a single T cell receptor beta chain sequence along with its context. Antigen unknown. The sample belongs to a study of blood T cells in healthy people across ages. General study results and limits: Strong correlation was found linking TCR beta diversity to naive T cell percentage. Calculation of diversity from one million T cells yielded estimates considered to be underestimates. CMV infection status of these donors was not known.

Sample-barcoded 5' priming and a J-beta primer mix drove a second PCR of 7 to 11 cycles. TCRdb reprocessed the 5' RACE reads via MiXCR and lists one record per CDR3 protein. The sample has some 1,800,000 distinct CDR3 sequences, about 39% seen once. The sample, about 9.7 milliliters of peripheral blood, was drawn from each donor. Germline values: CDR1 SGHAT, CDR2 FQNNGV. Trimming took 8 bases from V and 9 from J, leaving 16 bases between them. This CDR3 comprises 12 residues. This chain connects TRBV11-2 to TRBJ2-5; D is unresolved. The clonotype was recovered from a human donor in good health. The material sequenced was blood. The CDR3 is CASGPIGNAQYF. CDR3 nucleotides: TGTGCCAGCGGCCCGATCGGAAATGCCCAGTACTTC.